The T cell receptor (beta chain) under discussion was sequenced for a study of T cell responses to AZD1222 COVID-19 vaccine. Assay used: immunoSEQ multiplex PCR; TCRdb lists only in-frame clones, some missing. The repertoire includes around 84,000 clones, about 90% of them detected once, and roughly 7% sits in the top ten. Study-level points and caveats: Just six or seven AZD1222 recipients tested seropositive at baseline. Dominant at 160-218 and 743-854, vaccine-associated CD4 TCRs also spanned spike. Most donors were white British and more were female, and clonal diversity was possibly underestimated.

The length of the CDR3 is 15 residues. The V end lost 0 bases, the J end lost 6 bases, and 14 bases lay between the germline ends. Per the germline V gene, CDR1 is LNHNV and CDR2 is YYDKDF (reference sequence). Worth noting for this clone: Its antigen is not identified.

This sample comprised peripheral blood, obtained on day 0 of MenACWY control vaccination. This chain uses TRBV15 with TRBJ1-2; D ambiguous. This sequence originates from an adult in good health. The CDR3 DNA reads TGTGCCACCAGCAGAGATCGGGCCCCTTGGGATGGCTACACCTTC. It translates to CATSRDRAPWDGYTF.